The clone carrying this T cell receptor (beta chain) was observed a handful of times. The target antigen is unknown. The data were obtained in a study of T-cell memory formation after mild COVID-19. Study results and caveats: Nothing confirmed that second-wave clones peaking on day 37 were specific for SARS-CoV-2. Most CD4+ clones that shrank were in CM and EM, while CD8+ ones turned up in EMRA. Contracting clones, day 15 to 85, had balanced CD4/CD8, and later expanders favored CD4+.

Barcoded TCR alpha and TCR beta cDNA libraries with UMIs came from 5'RACE using constant-segment primers. A single record per CDR3 protein comes from TCRdb applying MiXCR to the 5' RACE reads. This table holds 300,000 to 400,000 distinct CDR3 sequences, around 21% found once. The CDR3 is made up of 17 amino acids. V gave up 5 bases and J gave up 0 bases, with 17 bases separating them. Germline loops: CDR1 MNHEY, CDR2 SMNVEV (reference sequence). This sequence was found in an adult woman who had mild COVID-19 (a few samples of this study predate the infection). Cell type and time point are not known. Sequences were obtained from PBMCs or a T cell subset sorted from them (not recorded which). This chain links TRBV27 with TRBJ1-5; weak D call: TRBD1 (6 bases). CDR3 protein: CASSPLRQVYSNQPQHF. The CDR3 DNA reads TGTGCCAGCAGTCCTCTCCGACAGGTGTATAGCAATCAGCCCCAGCATTTT.